The 26 T cell receptor beta chains presented below share a single source sample, sequenced in a study of Ad26.COV2.S vaccination and SARS-CoV-2 variants. This table comes from immunoSEQ multiplex PCR, and its TCRdb copy is limited to in-frame clones, with some not included. The data contain about 370,000 clones, approximately 90% of them singletons. This sample's treatment: 15 to 20 received Ad26.COV2.S at low or high dose, single or two shots; 5 received placebo; per-sample allocation not given. The investigators took samples on day 63 after the first vaccine or placebo injection. This material consisted of peripheral blood, taken in a trial of Ad26.COV2.S vaccine versus placebo. Receptor source: a person aged 18-65 years who received the Ad26.COV2.S COVID-19 vaccine or a placebo.

This clone appeared a single time. The J gene is TRBJ2-3, the V gene TRBV5-4; 13 bases agree with TRBD2. Looked up from germline, CDR1 is SGHNT and CDR2 is YYREEE (reference sequence). This CDR3 is 17 amino acids long. The V segment lost 1 base and the J segment 5 bases; nucleotides outside the gene matches: 7. CDR3 nucleotide sequence: TGTGCCAGCAGCTTGCGGCGACTAGCGGGAGGCCGAGATACGCAGTATTTT. Translation gives CASSLRRLAGGRDTQYF. The full variable domain, with the rest looked up from reference TRBV5-4 and TRBJ2-3, is ETGVTQSPTHLIKTRGQQVTLRCSSQSGHNTVSWYQQALGQGPQFIFQYYREEENGRGNFPPRFSGLQFPNYSSELNVNALELDDSALYLCASSLRRLAGGRDTQYFGPGTRLTVL.

Here the CDR3 reads CASRMRGDSYEQYF. For the CDR3, the DNA is TGTGCCAGCAGGATGAGGGGGGATTCCTACGAGCAGTACTTC. J is TRBJ2-7 and V is TRBV6-5; the D gene could be TRBD1 or TRBD2 (6 bases each). Trimming removed 6 bases from V and 1 base from J, with 13 bases in between. The CDR3 contains 14 residues. Germline V gene lookup returns CDR1 MNHEY and CDR2 SVGAGI.

The chain employs TRBV10-3 and TRBJ1-2, with D tentatively TRBD1 (5 bases). V gave up 6 bases and J gave up 3 bases, with 11 bases separating them. The CDR3 length is 13 residues. The germline V gene has CDR1 ENHRY and CDR2 SYGVKD. The CDR3 protein is CAIRSRDHYGYTF. CDR3 sequence (DNA): TGTGCCATCAGGAGCAGGGACCACTATGGCTACACCTTC.

This chain joins TRBV9 and TRBJ1-4, with D possibly matching TRBD1 (5 bases). The CDR3 contains 14 residues. In germline, CDR1 is SGDLS, CDR2 YYNGEE. Trimming removed 2 bases at V and 6 bases at J, with 11 bases between. The CDR3 DNA sequence: TGTGCCAGCAGCGTCAGCCAGGGCCATGAAAAACTGTTTTTT. Translating it yields CASSVSQGHEKLFF.

The chain links TRBV4-1 to TRBJ1-6; TRBD1 matches 8 bases. The CDR3 is made up of 15 amino acids. The germline V gene has CDR1 MGHRA and CDR2 YSYEKL. Germline trimming cut 4 bases from V and 9 bases from J; bases unmatched to any gene: 8. CDR3 sequence reads: CASSRLQGGLSPLHF. CDR3 coding DNA: TGCGCCAGCAGCCGCCTACAGGGGGGCCTTTCACCCCTCCACTTT.

This CDR3 is CASTFALGDYEQYF. DNA for the CDR3: TGTGCCAGCACCTTTGCCCTGGGCGACTACGAGCAGTACTTC. This sequence joins TRBV7-2 and TRBJ2-7; D uncertain. Germline V gene data show CDR1 as SGHTA and CDR2 as FQGNSA. This CDR3 contains 14 residues. Deletions cut 7 bases from V and 3 bases from J, with 16 bases between.

The chain couples TRBV5-5 to TRBJ1-6; D is undetermined. CDR1 and CDR2 from the germline V gene are SGHKS and YYEKEE (reference sequence). V shed 0 bases and J shed 6 bases, with 7 bases lying between them. This CDR3 has 14 amino acids. CDR3 in DNA: TGTGCCAGCAGCTTGGGCGGACTTAATTCACCCCTCCACTTT. Protein product: CASSLGGLNSPLHF. Together with reference TRBV5-5 and TRBJ1-6, the CDR3 gives the full variable domain: DAGVTQSPTHLIKTRGQQVTLRCSPISGHKSVSWYQQVLGQGPQFIFQYYEKEERGRGNFPDRFSARQFPNYSSELNVNALLLGDSALYLCASSLGGLNSPLHFGNGTRLTVT.

The chain recombines TRBV5-4 with TRBJ2-6; 10 bases align to TRBD1. Germline values: CDR1 SGHNT, CDR2 YYREEE (reference sequence). J was trimmed by 3 bases and V by 4 bases; bases with no gene match: 7. The CDR3 has 17 amino acids. In nucleotides, the CDR3 is TGTGCCAGCAGCCCCGGGACAGGGGCGAGTGGGGCCAACGTCCTGACTTTC. This sequence encodes CASSPGTGASGANVLTF.

The chain employs TRBV2 and TRBJ2-1, with D uncertain. V was clipped by 6 bases and J by 8 bases, with 14 bases between them. The CDR3 has 13 residues. Germline V gives CDR1 SNHLY, CDR2 FYNNEI. The CDR3 nucleotides are TGTGCCAGCAGATCAAGGACCCGGGATGAGCAGTTCTTC. Translating it yields CASRSRTRDEQFF.

The chain recombines TRBV5-1 with TRBJ2-3, with 8 positions matching TRBD2. J was trimmed by 4 bases and V by 6 bases; bases with no gene match: 7. The CDR3 contains 14 residues. Germline CDR1 and CDR2: SGHRS and YFSETQ. The CDR3 bases are TGCGCCAGCAAGTGGACTAGCTTCTCAGATACGCAGTATTTT. Its protein product is CASKWTSFSDTQYF.

V and J are TRBV27 and TRBJ1-4; the D gene is possibly TRBD1 (5 bases). Germline V gene lookup returns CDR1 MNHEY and CDR2 SMNVEV (reference sequence). The CDR3 has 14 amino acids. V was clipped by 4 bases and J by 6 bases, with 12 bases between them. The CDR3 sequence: CASSSRPGDEKLFF. In DNA form, the CDR3 reads TGTGCCAGCAGTTCCCGACCGGGGGATGAAAAACTGTTTTTT. The whole variable domain, remainder taken from reference TRBV27 and TRBJ1-4, is EAQVTQNPRYLITVTGKKLTVTCSQNMNHEYMSWYRQDPGLGLRQIYYSMNVEVTDKGDVPEGYKVSRKEKRNFPLILESPSPNQTSLYFCASSSRPGDEKLFFGSGTQLSVL.

This clone has more than one count but fewer than ten. This chain connects TRBV6-5 to TRBJ2-7; weak D call: TRBD1 (6 bases). Trimming stripped 0 bases from V and 3 bases from J, with 9 bases between. Germline CDR1 reads MNHEY; CDR2 reads SVGAGI. The CDR3 contains 14 residues. CDR3 DNA: TGTGCCAGCAGTTACTCGGGACAACACTACGAGCAGTACTTC. It translates to CASSYSGQHYEQYF.

The chain links TRBV9 to TRBJ2-2, with unresolved D. CDR3 length: 13 amino acids. The germline V gene encodes CDR1 SGDLS and CDR2 YYNGEE. The V end lost 0 bases, the J end lost 7 bases, and 7 bases lay between the germline ends. CDR3 loop: CASSVASGGELFF. In nucleotides, the CDR3 is TGTGCCAGCAGCGTAGCGTCAGGCGGGGAGCTGTTTTTT.

The J gene is TRBJ2-1, the V gene TRBV11-3; possibly TRBD2 for D (5 bases). Trimming removed 1 base at V and 1 base at J, with 8 bases between. This CDR3 comprises 15 residues. Germline CDR1 reads SGHNT; CDR2 reads YENEEA. The CDR3, as DNA: TGTGCCAGCAGCTTAGTCGAGGGTTCCTACAATGAGCAGTTCTTC. Protein sequence: CASSLVEGSYNEQFF.

The rearrangement uses TRBV6-5 and TRBJ2-1; 12 bases are shared with TRBD2. The CDR3 runs 15 residues. Trimming took 6 bases from V and 2 from J; bases not matched to a gene: 2. CDR1 MNHEY and CDR2 SVGAGI come from the germline V gene. The CDR3 bases are TGTGCCAGCAGCAGACTAGCGGGGGCCTACAATGAGCAGTTCTTC. Translation gives CASSRLAGAYNEQFF.

The CDR3 loop is CSASPLAGGSTDTQYF. CDR3 nucleotide sequence: TGCAGTGCTAGTCCCTTAGCGGGGGGTAGCACAGATACGCAGTATTTT. This chain uses TRBV20-1 with TRBJ2-3; TRBD2 aligns across 10 bases. The ends lost 3 bases at V and 0 bases at J; junction bases unmatched: 6. The CDR3 runs to 16 residues. Germline V gene sequence: CDR1 DFQATT, CDR2 SNEGSKA (reference sequence).

The V call is TRBV29-1, the J call TRBJ2-1, with TRBD1 matching 10 bases. The germline V gene has CDR1 SQVTM and CDR2 ANQGSEA. The junction had 3 bases not matched to a gene; V was cut back by 6 bases and J by 7 bases. The CDR3 loop spans 12 amino acids. The DNA for the CDR3 is TGCAGCGTCCGACAGGGGGCTAATGAGCAGTTCTTC. Encoded protein: CSVRQGANEQFF.

The rearrangement joins TRBV5-1 to TRBJ2-2; no definite D call. From germline, CDR1 is SGHRS and CDR2 YFSETQ. V was cut by 0 bases and J by 3 bases, with 12 bases left in between. The CDR3 totals 16 residues. The CDR3 sequence: CASSLEARSYTGELFF. CDR3 sequence (DNA): TGCGCCAGCAGCTTGGAAGCCAGGTCTTACACCGGGGAGCTGTTTTTT.

The V gene is TRBV15, the J gene TRBJ2-3; D uncertain. Trimming stripped 4 bases from V and 2 bases from J, with 13 bases between. Germline CDR1 LNHNV, CDR2 YYDKDF (reference sequence). This CDR3 region has 15 residues. The CDR3 DNA is TGTGCCACCAGCACCTTCGTGGGAATCACAGATACGCAGTATTTT. Amino acid sequence: CATSTFVGITDTQYF.

The chain joins TRBV27 to TRBJ1-6; D gene uncertain. V was pared by 6 bases and J by 7 bases, with 13 bases between. There are 14 residues in the CDR3. Germline V gives CDR1 MNHEY, CDR2 SMNVEV (reference sequence). The CDR3 DNA reads TGTGCCAGCAGCTTCGGCCGGAGGAATTCACCCCTCCACTTT. Translated, it gives CASSFGRRNSPLHF.

The chain is built from TRBV5-4 and TRBJ2-3; D unclear. The V end was cut by 5 bases, the J end by 1 base, with 11 bases between. The CDR3 contains 14 residues. The germline CDR1 and CDR2 sequences are SGHNT and YYREEE (reference sequence). In nucleotides, the CDR3 is TGTGCCAGCAGAGGGTCTCGAGGCACAGATACGCAGTATTTT. Translated, it gives CASRGSRGTDTQYF.

In its sample, this clone was seen once. This chain connects TRBV7-3 to TRBJ2-2, with TRBD1 matching over 9 bases. The germline CDR1 and CDR2 sequences are SGHTA and FQGTGA. The CDR3 is 15 residues long. V trimming: 4 bases; J trimming: 4 bases; junction bases outside the gene matches: 4. DNA of the CDR3: TGTGCCAGCAGCTCCCGACAGGGGGGCACCGGGGAGCTGTTTTTT. It encodes CASSSRQGGTGELFF.

J is TRBJ2-5 and V is TRBV4-2; D is undetermined. Trimming took off 0 bases at V and 4 bases at J, with 6 bases between the two ends. This CDR3 has 13 amino acids. CDR1 LGHNA and CDR2 YNFKEQ come from the germline V gene. The CDR3 protein is CASSQEVGETQYF. The CDR3 bases are TGTGCCAGCAGCCAAGAAGTGGGAGAGACCCAGTACTTC.

The J gene is TRBJ2-1, the V gene TRBV6-2 or TRBV6-3, with 9 bases aligning to TRBD2. Per the germline V gene, CDR1 is MNHEY and CDR2 is SVGEGT. The trim removed 4 bases at V and 2 bases at J, leaving 3 bases unmatched. This CDR3 comprises 15 residues. The CDR3, as DNA: TGTGCCAGCAGTTTTAGCGGGGGAACCTACAATGAGCAGTTCTTC. Translating it yields CASSFSGGTYNEQFF.

The chain couples TRBV30 to TRBJ1-1; tentative D call: TRBD1 (6 bases). The CDR3 extends over 13 amino acids. The V gene's germline CDR1 is GTSNPN and CDR2 SVGIG (reference sequence). The V and J ends lost 4 bases and 3 bases respectively, with 12 bases between them. The CDR3 sequence is CAWTRGGDTEAFF. CDR3 coding DNA: TGTGCCTGGACCAGGGGAGGGGACACTGAAGCTTTCTTT.

The chain has TRBV7-3 and TRBJ2-1; 15 bases agree with TRBD2. CDR3 length equals 20 residues. With 5 bases clipped from V and 10 bases from J, the junction kept 21 bases outside the gene matches. From germline, CDR1 is SGHTA and CDR2 FQGTGA. The chain's CDR3 is CASSPQPGLAGGLAGKEQFF. CDR3 in DNA: TGTGCCAGCAGCCCCCAACCCGGACTAGCGGGAGGGCTAGCGGGTAAGGAGCAGTTCTTC.